The 14 T cell receptor beta chains presented below share a single source sample, sequenced in a study of T cell changes during pregnancy in multiple sclerosis. Some clones are missing from TCRdb's copy, which holds only in-frame ones; the method was immunoSEQ multiplex PCR. The table lists over 3,000 clones, over 75% of them singletons. This sample comprised CD8+ T cells from peripheral blood mononuclear cells, obtained in the first trimester of pregnancy. The receptors come from a female donor in good health, enrolled as a control in a pregnancy study.

This chain links TRBV6-4 with TRBJ2-1; D is uncertain. The V and J ends lost 5 bases and 0 bases respectively, with 5 bases between them. CDR1 and CDR2 from the germline V gene are MRHNA and SNTAGT. This CDR3 has 13 residues. CDR3 residues: CASSLSSYNEQFF. CDR3 bases: TGTGCCAGCAGTCTTAGCTCCTACAATGAGCAGTTCTTC.

V is TRBV19 and J is TRBJ2-5; D unresolved. The DNA end is more similar to TRBJ2-7, so the J call may be wrong. Germline V lookup: CDR1 LNHDA, CDR2 SQIVND (reference sequence). CDR3 size: 9 residues. The CDR3 is CASSYEQYF. The DNA of the CDR3 is TGTGCCAGTTCCTACGAGCAGTACTTC.

This sequence joins TRBV6-4 and TRBJ1-1; TRBD1 aligns across 10 bases. The CDR3 extends over 14 amino acids. The germline gives CDR1 MRHNA, CDR2 SNTAGT. With 9 bases clipped from V and 5 bases from J, the junction kept 9 bases outside the gene matches. The CDR3 here is CARPKGTGATEAFF. CDR3 coding DNA: TGTGCCAGGCCCAAGGGGACAGGGGCTACTGAAGCTTTCTTT.

This clone appeared once. The chain carries TRBV27 and TRBJ2-1, with D possibly being TRBD1 (5 bases). Trimming stripped 3 bases from V and 10 bases from J, with 13 bases between. In germline, CDR1 is MNHEY, CDR2 SMNVEV (reference sequence). CDR3 length equals 13 residues. Here the CDR3 reads CASSFQNRIEQFF. DNA of the CDR3: TGTGCCAGCAGTTTCCAGAACAGGATCGAGCAGTTCTTC.

CDR3 DNA sequence: TGCAGCGTTGATGGACTAGCGGGAGGGCCAGGGTCCTACGAGCAGTACTTC. Translating it yields CSVDGLAGGPGSYEQYF. V is TRBV29-1 and J is TRBJ2-7; 15 positions agree with TRBD2. Germline-derived CDR1 and CDR2 are SQVTM and ANQGSEA. This CDR3 region has 17 residues. The junction had 7 bases not matched to a gene; V was cut back by 3 bases and J by 1 base.

J is TRBJ2-5 and V is TRBV10-1, with D unclear. The germline V gene has CDR1 WNHNN and CDR2 SYGVQD (reference sequence). This CDR3 spans 13 amino acids. V dropped 6 bases and J dropped 4 bases, with 12 bases sitting between them. CDR3 DNA sequence: TGCGCCAGCAGCCTCCGGGTGGGAGAGACCCAGTACTTC. It yields the protein CASSLRVGETQYF.

The gene calls are TRBV6-1 and TRBJ2-1, with D tentatively TRBD2 (7 bases). Germline CDR1 reads MNHNS; CDR2 reads SASEGT. CDR3 length: 15 amino acids. The V end lost 3 bases, the J end lost 1 base, and 10 bases lay between the germline ends. The CDR3, as DNA: TGTGCCAGCAGTGATGGGGGGGCGTCCTACAATGAGCAGTTCTTC. Translated, it gives CASSDGGASYNEQFF.

The V and J genes are TRBV5-5 and TRBJ1-5, with 7 bases lining up with TRBD1. The germline CDR1 and CDR2 sequences are SGHKS and YYEKEE (reference sequence). V lost 0 bases and J lost 4; bases outside the gene matches: 4. The CDR3 is 15 residues long. Here the CDR3 reads CASSLEGQKNQPQHF. CDR3 nucleotides: TGTGCCAGCAGCTTGGAGGGACAGAAAAATCAGCCCCAGCATTTT.

The V call is TRBV10-3, the J call TRBJ1-5; perhaps TRBD1 as D (5 bases). Trimming took 8 bases from V and 11 from J, leaving 13 bases between them. Germline loops: CDR1 ENHRY, CDR2 SYGVKD. This CDR3 is built from 11 residues. DNA for the CDR3: TGTGCCATCGGGGGGGGAGCATCCCAGCATTTT. This gives the protein CAIGGGASQHF.

The gene calls are TRBV27 and TRBJ2-3; 10 bases line up with TRBD2. Germline CDR1 MNHEY, CDR2 SMNVEV (reference sequence). This CDR3 spans 15 amino acids. J gave up 4 bases and V 2 bases, and 3 bases lay outside the gene matches. The DNA for the CDR3 is TGTGCCAGCAGTTTAGGGACTAGCGACGCAGATACGCAGTATTTT. This translates into CASSLGTSDADTQYF.

The chain links TRBV28 to TRBJ2-4, with TRBD2 matching 15 bases. Germline CDR1 reads MDHEN; CDR2 reads SYDVKM. With V trimmed by 5 bases and J by 1 base, 6 bases remained unmatched. The CDR3 totals 18 residues. Written as DNA, the CDR3 is TGTGCCAGCAGTAAGGGACTAGCGGGGGGTGCGGCCAAAAACATTCAGTACTTC. Translating gives CASSKGLAGGAAKNIQYF.

The chain joins TRBV30 to TRBJ1-2; D not certain. V gave up 0 bases and J gave up 2 bases, with 13 bases separating them. CDR1 GTSNPN and CDR2 SVGIG come from the germline V gene (reference sequence). There are 15 residues in the CDR3. CDR3 in DNA: TGTGCCTGGAGTGTACGAATTGGCACCAACTATGGCTACACCTTC. It codes for CAWSVRIGTNYGYTF. Full variable domain (outside the CDR3, taken from reference TRBV30 and TRBJ1-2): SQTIHQWPATLVQPVGSPLSLECTVEGTSNPNLYWYRQAAGRGLQLLFYSVGIGQISSEVPQNLSASRPQDRQFILSSKKLLLSDSGFYLCAWSVRIGTNYGYTFGSGTRLTVV.

The chain links TRBV7-9 to TRBJ2-7; D is possibly TRBD1 (7 bases). V was trimmed by 5 bases and J by 7 bases, leaving 18 bases between them. Germline V gene sequence: CDR1 SEHNR, CDR2 FQNEAQ (reference sequence). This CDR3 has 14 amino acids. The CDR3 loop is CASSPSGGTEEQYF. The CDR3 DNA sequence: TGTGCCAGCAGCCCCTCAGGGGGGACAGAGGAGCAGTACTTC.

This chain connects TRBV7-6 to TRBJ2-7; possibly TRBD1 for D (6 bases). V dropped 3 bases and J dropped 6 bases, with 12 bases sitting between them. The CDR3 spans 13 residues. Germline V CDR1 and CDR2: SGHVS, FNYEAQ. In DNA, the CDR3 is TGTGCCAGCAGCTTGGCAGGGGAAGGCGAGCAGTACTTC. This encodes CASSLAGEGEQYF.